The 26 T cell receptor beta chains given below trace back to one sample, sequenced in a study of cytomegalovirus exposure and HLA in healthy donors. The PCR contained 60 Vbeta and 13 Jbeta primers. Profiled with immunoSEQ multiplex PCR; TCRdb holds only in-frame clones, not every one. The table includes about 150,000 clones, 75% detected once. Input material: PBMCs. These receptors all come from a man aged 30 to 45 in good health and CMV-seronegative.

V and J are TRBV2 and TRBJ2-5; the D gene is possibly TRBD2 (6 bases). Germline CDR1 is SNHLY and CDR2 is FYNNEI. Trimming removed 4 bases at V and 11 bases at J, with 20 bases between. The CDR3 runs to 14 residues. CDR3 DNA: TGTGCCAGCAGTGGCGCGGGAAGGTTTGCGGAGCAGTACTTC. Translation gives CASSGAGRFAEQYF.

The chain is built from TRBV27 and TRBJ1-6; tentatively, D is TRBD1 (6 bases). CDR3 size: 15 residues. Germline CDR1 and CDR2: MNHEY and SMNVEV (reference sequence). V shed 3 bases and J shed 10 bases, with 16 bases lying between them. The CDR3 spells CASSFVAGVRSPLHF. In nucleotides, the CDR3 is TGTGCCAGCAGTTTCGTAGCAGGGGTACGGTCACCCCTCCACTTT.

This chain connects TRBV11-3 to TRBJ2-5; the match to TRBD2 covers 14 bases. Looked up from germline, CDR1 is SGHNT and CDR2 is YENEEA. The CDR3 covers 16 residues. V was clipped by 5 bases and J by 1 base; unmatched bases: 3. CDR3 nucleotide sequence: TGTGCCAGCAGCCCCGGACTAGCGGGGGGCCAAGAGACCCAGTACTTC. Protein: CASSPGLAGGQETQYF. Looking up the rest from reference TRBV11-3 and TRBJ2-5 gives the full variable domain: EAGVVQSPRYKIIEKKQPVAFWCNPISGHNTLYWYLQNLGQGPELLIRYENEEAVDDSQLPKDRFSAERLKGVDSTLKIQPAELGDSAVYLCASSPGLAGGQETQYFGPGTRLLVL.

CDR3 amino acids: CASSERGGGYTEAFF. CDR3 nucleotide sequence: TGTGCCAGCAGTGAAAGAGGAGGGGGCTACACTGAAGCTTTCTTT. The chain employs TRBV2 and TRBJ1-1; 7 bases map to TRBD1. The CDR3 runs 15 residues. V dropped 2 bases and J dropped 3; count of bases not matched to a gene: 6. Germline CDR1 SNHLY, CDR2 FYNNEI.

This clone was detected only a few times. The rearrangement joins TRBV18 to TRBJ1-3; TRBD1 aligns across 7 bases. The CDR3 is 17 residues long. The germline V gene has CDR1 KGHSH and CDR2 LQKENI. V shed 3 bases and J 2 bases; nucleotides not matched to a gene: 10. CDR3 region: CASSPRTGTETGNTIYF. The CDR3 DNA sequence: TGTGCCAGCTCACCCCGAACCGGGACAGAGACTGGAAACACCATATATTTT.

On this clone itself: Its ends do not fully match the called genes, so a read error is possible. The chain has TRBV7-9 and TRBJ2-4; TRBD1 aligns across 7 bases. CDR1 SEHNR and CDR2 FQNEAQ come from the germline V gene (reference sequence). The CDR3 totals 16 residues. CDR3 sequence (DNA): TGTTCCAGCAGCTTGAACAGGGGAGAGGCCAAAAACATTCAGTACTTC. It is translated as CSSSLNRGEAKNIQYF.

CDR3 sequence: CASWVRGHEAFF. DNA for the CDR3: TGTGCCAGCTGGGTCAGGGGGCATGAAGCTTTCTTT. The chain employs TRBV21-1 and TRBJ1-1; the DNA was not compared with TRBD1, the D call given in the table. TRBV21-1 is a documented pseudogene. This CDR3 comprises 12 residues.

The CDR3 spells CASSENGEQYF. DNA for the CDR3: TGTGCCAGCAGTGAGAACGGCGAGCAGTACTTC. The V call is TRBV2, the J call TRBJ2-7; D gene unclear. V was shortened by 3 bases and J by 6 bases, with 6 bases between the two germline ends. There are 11 residues in the CDR3. The germline V gene has CDR1 SNHLY and CDR2 FYNNEI.

The J gene is TRBJ1-4, the V gene TRBV6-5; D gene uncertain. With 6 bases removed from V and 7 bases from J, the gap between germline ends came to 12 bases. The CDR3 totals 13 residues. Germline assignment: CDR1 MNHEY and CDR2 SVGAGI. The CDR3 region has the DNA TGTGCCAGCAGGCCTGAGTGGGCTGAAAAACTGTTTTTT. Protein sequence: CASRPEWAEKLFF.

This clone came up a few times. CDR3 coding DNA: TGTGCCAGCGGTGGCGGGTCTGCCACTTACAATGAGCAGTTCTTC. Translating gives CASGGGSATYNEQFF. The chain joins TRBV6-1 to TRBJ2-1, with a weak D call TRBD2 (5 bases). There are 15 residues in the CDR3. Germline-derived CDR1 and CDR2 are MNHNS and SASEGT. V lost 8 bases and J 4 bases, leaving 18 bases between the germline ends.

The chain combines TRBV27 with TRBJ2-5; 8 bases are shared with TRBD1. Unmatched junction bases numbered 6, after V lost 6 bases and J lost 0 bases. This CDR3 has 15 amino acids. CDR1 and CDR2 from the germline V gene are MNHEY and SMNVEV (reference sequence). The CDR3 nucleotides are TGTGCCAGCAGACTAGACAGGGGACACCAAGAGACCCAGTACTTC. Translated: CASRLDRGHQETQYF.

Points on this clone: Germline is not matched at one junction end, which may reflect a read error. The chain joins TRBV7-7 to TRBJ2-5; TRBD2 might be the D (5 bases). In germline, CDR1 is SSHAT, CDR2 FNYEAQ (reference sequence). The CDR3 extends over 13 amino acids. The CDR3: CASSLSGEETQYF. The CDR3 DNA sequence: TGTGCTAGCAGCTTATCCGGGGAGGAGACCCAGTACTTC. Full variable domain (outside the CDR3, taken from reference TRBV7-7 and TRBJ2-5): GAGVSQSPRYKVTKRGQDVTLRCDPISSHATLYWYQQALGQGPEFLTYFNYEAQPDKSGLPSDRFSAERPEGSISTLTIQRTEQRDSAMYRCASSLSGEETQYFGPGTRLLVL.

J is TRBJ2-7 and V is TRBV19; D gene unclear. V shed 5 bases and J shed 5 bases, with 10 bases lying between them. Per the germline V gene, CDR1 is LNHDA and CDR2 is SQIVND (reference sequence). CDR3 length: 12 amino acids. CDR3 in amino acids: CASSSWAHEQYF. CDR3 nucleotide sequence: TGTGCCAGTAGTTCCTGGGCCCACGAGCAGTACTTC.

V usage is TRBV6-4 and J usage is TRBJ2-1, with D possibly being TRBD2 (5 bases). Trimming removed 0 bases from V and 2 bases from J, with 8 bases in between. The V gene's germline CDR1 is MRHNA and CDR2 SNTAGT. The CDR3 length is 15 residues. The CDR3 region is CASSDSASTYNEQFF. In nucleotides, the CDR3 is TGTGCCAGCAGTGACTCGGCTAGCACCTACAATGAGCAGTTCTTC.

The CDR3 protein is CSVEPNSGSAYNEQFF. The CDR3 coding sequence is TGCAGCGTTGAACCGAATAGCGGGAGCGCCTACAATGAGCAGTTCTTC. The V call is TRBV29-1, the J call TRBJ2-1; 9 nucleotides agree with TRBD2. Trimming removed 2 bases from V and 2 bases from J; junction bases left unmatched: 7. Germline-derived CDR1 and CDR2 are SQVTM and ANQGSEA. The CDR3 contains 16 residues.

V gene TRBV10-2 combines with J gene TRBJ2-3, with TRBD2 identical over 10 bases. The CDR3 totals 15 residues. CDR1 WSHSY and CDR2 SAAADI come from the germline V gene. V shed 6 bases and J 6 bases; nucleotides not matched to a gene: 9. The CDR3 bases are TGCGCCAGCAGGGGGGGGCCAGCGGGAGGGGATACGCAGTATTTT. Amino acid sequence: CASRGGPAGGDTQYF.

The genes are TRBV4-1 and TRBJ2-1, with TRBD2 matching 8 bases. The V segment lost 1 base and the J segment 4 bases; nucleotides outside the gene matches: 3. The germline gives CDR1 MGHRA, CDR2 YSYEKL. This CDR3 has 15 amino acids. In DNA form, the CDR3 reads TGCGCCAGCAGCCAAGCCGGGGGGGCTTACAATGAGCAGTTCTTC. Residues: CASSQAGGAYNEQFF.

This clone was detected a few times. CDR3 DNA sequence: TGTGCCAGCAGGGTACTAGGAACCGGGGAGCTGTTTTTT. It is translated as CASRVLGTGELFF. The chain uses TRBV2 and TRBJ2-2, with D tentatively TRBD2 (5 bases). Germline CDR1 reads SNHLY; CDR2 reads FYNNEI. V was pared by 6 bases and J by 5 bases, with 10 bases between. The CDR3 sequence is 13 residues long. Full variable domain (remainder filled in from reference TRBV2 and TRBJ2-2): EPEVTQTPSHQVTQMGQEVILRCVPISNHLYFYWYRQILGQKVEFLVSFYNNEISEKSEIFDDQFSVERPDGSNFTLKIRSTKLEDSAMYFCASRVLGTGELFFGEGSRLTVL.

V usage is TRBV7-9 and J usage is TRBJ1-2; D is undetermined. Trimming pared 2 bases from V and 8 bases from J, leaving 12 bases between. The germline V gene has CDR1 SEHNR and CDR2 FQNEAQ (reference sequence). The CDR3 is 13 amino acids. CDR3 residues: CASSLTGGWGYTF. As DNA, the CDR3 is TGTGCCAGCAGCTTAACTGGAGGGTGGGGCTACACCTTC.

The chain joins TRBV4-2 to TRBJ2-3, with D perhaps matching TRBD1 (5 bases). The CDR3 length is 15 residues. Germline CDR1 LGHNA, CDR2 YNFKEQ. Trimming took 0 bases from V and 3 from J, leaving 10 bases between them. The CDR3 coding sequence is TGTGCCAGCAGCCAAGACCAGGGAAGGACAGATACGCAGTATTTT. Translating gives CASSQDQGRTDTQYF.

This clone was observed a single time. This chain connects TRBV2 to TRBJ2-5, with D tentatively TRBD2 (6 bases). The CDR3 contains 16 residues. Germline assignment: CDR1 SNHLY and CDR2 FYNNEI. Trimming removed 6 bases from V and 4 bases from J, with 21 bases in between. CDR3 residues: CASSPSWAGNLETQYF. As DNA, the CDR3 is TGTGCCAGCAGCCCCTCTTGGGCGGGAAACCTAGAGACCCAGTACTTC.

The chain couples TRBV21-1 to TRBJ1-4; no DNA check was done on the table's D call, TRBD1. TRBV21-1 is a pseudogene. The CDR3 length is 16 residues. CDR3 amino acids: CASSKEWDRTFEKLFF. The CDR3 region has the DNA TGTGCCAGCAGCAAAGAGTGGGACAGGACGTTTGAAAAACTGTTTTTT.

The chain combines TRBV7-9 with TRBJ2-2, with D unclear. The germline gives CDR1 SEHNR, CDR2 FQNEAQ (reference sequence). There are 14 residues in the CDR3. V lost 5 bases and J 10 bases, leaving 17 bases between the germline ends. CDR3 region: CASSPLAPPAELFF. The CDR3 DNA reads as TGTGCCAGCAGCCCGTTAGCCCCACCGGCGGAGCTGTTTTTT.

The chain carries TRBV27 and TRBJ2-2, with TRBD2 matching 11 bases. This CDR3 spans 20 amino acids. The junction had 11 bases not matched to a gene; V was cut back by 2 bases and J by 0 bases. The V gene's germline CDR1 is MNHEY and CDR2 SMNVEV (reference sequence). The CDR3 region has the DNA TGTGCCAGCAGTTTACTCACTAGCGGGGGCCTCCTTTCGAACACCGGGGAGCTGTTTTTT. Translation gives CASSLLTSGGLLSNTGELFF.

The chain recombines TRBV27 with TRBJ2-1; tentative D call: TRBD2 (6 bases). Germline assignment: CDR1 MNHEY and CDR2 SMNVEV (reference sequence). Trimming cost V 4 bases and J 5 bases, with 12 bases left between them. CDR3 length: 14 amino acids. The CDR3 sequence is CASSSGTAHNEQFF. CDR3 nucleotides: TGTGCCAGCAGTTCCGGGACTGCCCACAATGAGCAGTTCTTC.

The chain joins TRBV18 to TRBJ2-5; 8 nucleotides line up with TRBD2. The J call may be mistaken, given a closer DNA end match to TRBJ2-7. Germline V gives CDR1 KGHSH, CDR2 LQKENI. This CDR3 spans 13 amino acids. CDR3 coding DNA: TGTGCCAGCTCACCCCTAGCGGGCGGCGAGCAGTACTTC. This codes for CASSPLAGGEQYF.